Below, 23 T cell receptor beta chains from the same sample are listed, as sequenced in a study of T cell responses to AZD1222 COVID-19 vaccine. Method: immunoSEQ multiplex PCR; TCRdb's copy keeps in-frame clones and lacks some. The table has over 110,000 clones, 80% to 95% seen once; the top ten hold approximately 2.8%. The starting material was peripheral blood, obtained on day 0 of AZD1222 vaccination. These receptors all stem from an adult in good health.

The chain has TRBV28 and TRBJ1-4, with D possibly TRBD1 on 5 matching bases. CDR3 length equals 15 residues. Trimming removed 7 bases at V and 3 bases at J, with 15 bases between. Per the germline V gene, CDR1 is MDHEN and CDR2 is SYDVKM. CDR3 loop: CASISAGTANEKLFF. CDR3 in DNA: TGTGCCAGCATTTCCGCCGGGACGGCTAATGAAAAACTGTTTTTT.

The chain joins TRBV18 to TRBJ2-3, with TRBD2 as a possible D gene (5 bases). From germline, CDR1 is KGHSH and CDR2 LQKENI. The V gene lost 2 bases and the J gene lost 3 bases, with 6 bases spanning the gap. The length of the CDR3 is 13 residues. This CDR3 is CASSPAGTDTQYF. The CDR3 DNA reads as TGTGCCAGCTCACCAGCGGGTACAGATACGCAGTATTTT.

This sequence joins TRBV2 and TRBJ1-3; possible D gene TRBD1, 5 bases. Germline CDR1 reads SNHLY; CDR2 reads FYNNEI. This CDR3 spans 14 amino acids. Between the trimmed V and J ends, which lost 2 bases and 5 bases, there was a span of 10 bases. The CDR3 DNA follows: TGTGCCAGCAGTGAAAGGGGCGTTCGAAACACCATATATTTT. Protein product: CASSERGVRNTIYF.

The CDR3 is CASSPGTGGTYEQYF. As DNA, the CDR3 is TGTGCCAGCAGCCCCGGGACAGGGGGAACCTACGAGCAGTACTTC. The chain combines TRBV5-4 with TRBJ2-7, with TRBD1 matching 11 bases. CDR3 size: 15 residues. V dropped 4 bases and J dropped 2; count of bases not matched to a gene: 5. The germline V gene encodes CDR1 SGHNT and CDR2 YYREEE (reference sequence). The variable domain in full, with the rest retrieved from reference TRBV5-4 and TRBJ2-7, is ETGVTQSPTHLIKTRGQQVTLRCSSQSGHNTVSWYQQALGQGPQFIFQYYREEENGRGNFPPRFSGLQFPNYSSELNVNALELDDSALYLCASSPGTGGTYEQYFGPGTRLTVT.

This clone was observed a single time. V usage is TRBV2 and J usage is TRBJ2-3, with D perhaps matching TRBD2 (6 bases). CDR3 size: 16 residues. The V and J ends lost 5 bases and 5 bases respectively, with 20 bases between them. In germline, CDR1 is SNHLY, CDR2 FYNNEI. CDR3 sequence reads: CASSNPGLRMGDTQYF. DNA of the CDR3: TGTGCCAGCAGTAATCCGGGACTGCGGATGGGAGATACGCAGTATTTT.

The chain uses TRBV11-3 and TRBJ2-1; 13 bases are shared with TRBD2. The junction had 8 bases not matched to a gene; V was cut back by 5 bases and J by 7 bases. The V gene's germline CDR1 is SGHNT and CDR2 YENEEA. CDR3 length: 16 amino acids. CDR3 residues: CASSIRLAGGGNEQFF. DNA of the CDR3: TGTGCCAGCAGCATAAGACTAGCGGGAGGTGGGAATGAGCAGTTCTTC.

The chain recombines TRBV28 with TRBJ1-2; no clear D. The V gene's germline CDR1 is MDHEN and CDR2 SYDVKM. V lost 3 bases, J lost 4 bases, and 3 bases lay in between. The CDR3 loop spans 11 amino acids. The CDR3 bases are TGTGCCAGCAGTTTGACCTATGGCTACACCTTC. It yields the protein CASSLTYGYTF.

The chain combines TRBV28 with TRBJ2-7; the D gene is possibly TRBD2 (5 bases). CDR3 length equals 15 residues. Germline CDR1 and CDR2: MDHEN and SYDVKM. The germline V and J ends were trimmed by 2 bases and 4 bases, with 15 bases remaining between them. The CDR3 DNA sequence: TGTGCCAGCAGTTTACCCCCCCCTAGCAAGTACGAGCAGTACTTC. It encodes CASSLPPPSKYEQYF.

The chain recombines TRBV4-1 with TRBJ2-3; 8 nucleotides align to TRBD2. Germline lookup yields CDR1 MGHRA and CDR2 YSYEKL. V dropped 3 bases and J dropped 4; count of bases not matched to a gene: 9. This CDR3 is built from 16 residues. Here the CDR3 DNA reads TGCGCCAGCAGCCAGCCGGGTAGCGGGGCTCCAGATACGCAGTATTTT. Encoded protein: CASSQPGSGAPDTQYF.

V and J are TRBV2 and TRBJ2-3; perhaps TRBD2 as D (6 bases). CDR1 is SNHLY, CDR2 FYNNEI, per germline. Deletions cut 4 bases from V and 14 bases from J, with 19 bases between. CDR3 length equals 13 residues. This chain's CDR3 is CASSASPHTSPYF. CDR3 bases: TGTGCCAGCAGTGCAAGCCCCCATACTAGCCCGTATTTT.

This chain uses TRBV5-1 with TRBJ2-5; D is possibly TRBD1 or TRBD2 (5 bases each). V lost 0 bases, J lost 2 bases, and 5 bases lay in between. The CDR3 is 13 residues long. In germline, CDR1 is SGHRS, CDR2 YFSETQ. CDR3 sequence reads: CASSLGGQETQYF. The CDR3 DNA sequence: TGCGCCAGCAGCTTGGGGGGGCAAGAGACCCAGTACTTC.

This clone occurred a few times. The chain uses TRBV5-1 and TRBJ2-5, with 7 bases that match TRBD2. Per germline, CDR1 SGHRS and CDR2 YFSETQ. This CDR3 contains 13 residues. The junction had 6 bases not matched to a gene; V was cut back by 4 bases and J by 6 bases. This chain's CDR3 is CASSPAGDQTQYF. The CDR3 nucleotides are TGCGCCAGCAGCCCGGCGGGGGACCAGACCCAGTACTTC. The entire variable domain, with the rest obtained from reference TRBV5-1 and TRBJ2-5, is as follows: KAGVTQTPRYLIKTRGQQVTLSCSPISGHRSVSWYQQTPGQGLQFLFEYFSETQRNKGNFPGRFSGRQFSNSRSEMNVSTLELGDSALYLCASSPAGDQTQYFGPGTRLLVL.

This clone was counted between two and nine times. V is TRBV5-1 and J is TRBJ2-1, with D maybe TRBD1 (6 bases). This CDR3 contains 18 residues. Germline assignment: CDR1 SGHRS and CDR2 YFSETQ. Deletions cut 0 bases from V and 5 bases from J, with 21 bases between. CDR3: CASSLDPRGWSGNNEQFF. The CDR3 region has the DNA TGCGCCAGCAGCTTGGACCCCAGGGGTTGGTCCGGAAACAATGAGCAGTTCTTC. The full variable domain, rest sourced from reference TRBV5-1 and TRBJ2-1, is KAGVTQTPRYLIKTRGQQVTLSCSPISGHRSVSWYQQTPGQGLQFLFEYFSETQRNKGNFPGRFSGRQFSNSRSEMNVSTLELGDSALYLCASSLDPRGWSGNNEQFFGPGTRLTVL.

J is TRBJ1-2 and V is TRBV6-1; no definite D call. Trimming pared 2 bases from V and 12 bases from J, leaving 10 bases between. CDR1 is MNHNS and CDR2 is SASEGT in the germline V gene. This CDR3 is built from 11 residues. In DNA, the CDR3 is TGTGCCAGCAGTGAATTTACCCGGGACACCTTC. Encoded protein: CASSEFTRDTF.

The chain joins TRBV2 to TRBJ2-1; the D is unclear. This CDR3 region has 14 residues. Germline CDR1 and CDR2: SNHLY and FYNNEI. V was cut by 8 bases and J by 3 bases, with 14 bases left in between. The CDR3 bases are TGTGCCAGCGGTTCCCACCCTAGCTACAATGAGCAGTTCTTC. It translates to CASGSHPSYNEQFF.

The chain joins TRBV2 to TRBJ1-2; D possibly corresponds to TRBD1 (5 bases). Germline CDR1 reads SNHLY; CDR2 reads FYNNEI. Trimming removed 6 bases from V and 4 bases from J, with 12 bases in between. The CDR3 has 13 residues. The DNA for the CDR3 is TGTGCCAGCAGACCACAGGTCCCCTATGGCTACACCTTC. Its protein product is CASRPQVPYGYTF. Full variable domain (missing parts from reference TRBV2 and TRBJ1-2): EPEVTQTPSHQVTQMGQEVILRCVPISNHLYFYWYRQILGQKVEFLVSFYNNEISEKSEIFDDQFSVERPDGSNFTLKIRSTKLEDSAMYFCASRPQVPYGYTFGSGTRLTVV.

This chain joins TRBV20-1 and TRBJ1-1; D gene uncertain. V was trimmed by 6 bases and J by 5 bases, leaving 7 bases between them. CDR3 length: 10 residues. Germline values: CDR1 DFQATT, CDR2 SNEGSKA (reference sequence). The CDR3 loop reads CSALRTEAFF. The CDR3 DNA sequence: TGCAGTGCCCTCAGGACTGAAGCTTTCTTT.

V gene TRBV10-3 combines with J gene TRBJ1-4; 7 nucleotides align to TRBD1. V shed 10 bases and J 8 bases; nucleotides not matched to a gene: 10. Germline CDR1 is ENHRY and CDR2 is SYGVKD. CDR3 size: 13 residues. The CDR3 DNA is TGTGCCACCGCGGGACAGTTGAAAGAAAAACTGTTTTTT. Its protein product is CATAGQLKEKLFF.

The J gene is TRBJ1-2, the V gene TRBV5-5, with D possibly being TRBD1 (5 bases). The V gene lost 1 base and the J gene lost 2 bases, with 6 bases spanning the gap. Germline-derived CDR1 and CDR2 are SGHKS and YYEKEE (reference sequence). This CDR3 spans 13 amino acids. CDR3 DNA sequence: TGTGCCAGCAGCTTGAAGGGGAACTATGGCTACACCTTC. Its protein is CASSLKGNYGYTF.

The genes are TRBV5-4 and TRBJ1-4, with TRBD1 matching 7 bases. Looked up from germline, CDR1 is SGHNT and CDR2 is YYREEE (reference sequence). V shed 0 bases and J 7 bases; nucleotides not matched to a gene: 6. This CDR3 is 15 amino acids long. Here the CDR3 DNA reads TGTGCCAGCAGCTTGGCAGGGGGGGCACTTGAAAAACTGTTTTTT. Translated, it gives CASSLAGGALEKLFF.

This clone appeared once. The J gene is TRBJ1-5, the V gene TRBV19, with D unclear. V shed 4 bases and J shed 7 bases, with 8 bases lying between them. CDR1 is LNHDA and CDR2 is SQIVND in the germline V gene (reference sequence). This CDR3 contains 12 residues. CDR3 nucleotides: TGTGCCAGTAGTAGATTTGGACAGCCCCAGCATTTT. Its translation: CASSRFGQPQHF.

This clone was counted only a few times. The V and J genes are TRBV18 and TRBJ1-1; D is unresolved. The germline CDR1 and CDR2 sequences are KGHSH and LQKENI. The germline V and J ends were trimmed by 8 bases and 2 bases, with 21 bases remaining between them. This CDR3 is 16 amino acids long. Written as DNA, the CDR3 is TGTGCCAGCCCCTGTGCCGGGAAGGGCGCAAACACTGAAGCTTTCTTT. Protein sequence: CASPCAGKGANTEAFF.

The rearrangement uses TRBV5-1 and TRBJ1-5; no definite D call. Trimming took off 4 bases at V and 2 bases at J, with 13 bases between the two ends. From germline, CDR1 is SGHRS and CDR2 YFSETQ. The CDR3 runs to 15 residues. For the CDR3, the DNA is TGCGCCAGCAGCCCGACTCAAGGCGGCAATCAGCCCCAGCATTTT. This gives the protein CASSPTQGGNQPQHF.